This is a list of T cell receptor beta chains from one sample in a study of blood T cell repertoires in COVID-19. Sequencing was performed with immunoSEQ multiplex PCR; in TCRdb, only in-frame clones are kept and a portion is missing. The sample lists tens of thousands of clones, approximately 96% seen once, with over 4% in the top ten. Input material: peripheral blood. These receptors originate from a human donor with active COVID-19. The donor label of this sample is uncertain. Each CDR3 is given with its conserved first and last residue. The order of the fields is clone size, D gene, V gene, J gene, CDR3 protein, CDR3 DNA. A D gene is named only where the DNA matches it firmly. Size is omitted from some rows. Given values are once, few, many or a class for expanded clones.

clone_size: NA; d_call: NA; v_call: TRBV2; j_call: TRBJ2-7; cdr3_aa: CASTLESYEQYF; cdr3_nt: TGTGCCAGCACACTAGAATCCTACGAGCAGTACTTC
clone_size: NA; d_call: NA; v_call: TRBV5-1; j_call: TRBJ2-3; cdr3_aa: CASSTRGFTDTQYF; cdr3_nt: TGCGCCAGCAGCACAAGGGGATTCACAGATACGCAGTATTTT
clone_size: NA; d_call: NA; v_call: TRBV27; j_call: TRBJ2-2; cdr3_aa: CASSSGTGELFF; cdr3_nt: TGTGCCAGCAGTTCGGGTACCGGGGAGCTGTTTTTT
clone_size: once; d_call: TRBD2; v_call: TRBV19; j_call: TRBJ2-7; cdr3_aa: CASSPPASGRWNEQYF; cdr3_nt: TGTGCCAGTAGTCCACCCGCTAGCGGGAGATGGAACGAGCAGTACTTC
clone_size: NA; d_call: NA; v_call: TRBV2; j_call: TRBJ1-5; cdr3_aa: CASSRDTNQPQHF; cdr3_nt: TGTGCCAGCAGCAGGGACACCAATCAGCCCCAGCATTTT
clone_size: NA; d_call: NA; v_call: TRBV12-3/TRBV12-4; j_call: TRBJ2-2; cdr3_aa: CASSPYGELFF; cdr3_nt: TGTGCCAGCAGTCCTTATGGGGAGCTGTTTTTT
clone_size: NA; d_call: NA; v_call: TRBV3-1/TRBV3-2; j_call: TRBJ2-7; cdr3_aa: CASSRGHDPIFEQYF; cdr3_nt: TGTGCCAGCAGCCGCGGACACGACCCTATATTCGAGCAGTACTTC
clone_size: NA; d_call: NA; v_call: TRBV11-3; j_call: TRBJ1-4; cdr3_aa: CASSLNYINRNEKLFF; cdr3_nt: TGTGCCAGCAGCTTAAACTACATTAACCGTAATGAAAAACTGTTTTTT
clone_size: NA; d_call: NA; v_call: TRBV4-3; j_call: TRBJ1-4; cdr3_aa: CASSQDPQPGNEKLFF; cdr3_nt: TGCGCCAGCAGCCAAGACCCGCAGCCGGGAAATGAAAAACTGTTTTTT
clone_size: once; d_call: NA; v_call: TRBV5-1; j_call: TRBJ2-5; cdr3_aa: CASSFTGKETQYF; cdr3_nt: TGCGCCAGCAGCTTTACAGGGAAAGAGACCCAGTACTTC
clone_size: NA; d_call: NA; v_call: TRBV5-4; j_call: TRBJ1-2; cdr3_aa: CASSEDRGNYGYTF; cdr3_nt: TGTGCCAGCAGCGAGGATAGAGGGAACTATGGCTACACCTTC
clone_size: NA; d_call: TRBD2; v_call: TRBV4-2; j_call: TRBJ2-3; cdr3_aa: CASSQDRTSGGRDTQYF; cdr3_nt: TGTGCCAGCAGCCAAGACCGGACTAGCGGGGGTCGTGATACGCAGTATTTT
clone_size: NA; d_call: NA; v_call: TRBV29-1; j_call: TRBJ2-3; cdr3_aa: CSVGAGLGTDTQYF; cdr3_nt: TGCAGCGTAGGTGCGGGCCTCGGCACAGATACGCAGTATTTT
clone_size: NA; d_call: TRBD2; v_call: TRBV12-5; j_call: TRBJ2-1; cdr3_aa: CASGLGIAGGGNEQFF; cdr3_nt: TGTGCTAGTGGTTTGGGAATAGCGGGAGGGGGTAATGAGCAGTTCTTC
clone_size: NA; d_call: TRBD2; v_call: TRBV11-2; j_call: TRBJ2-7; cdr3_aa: CASSFPTSGVYEQYF; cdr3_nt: TGTGCCAGCAGCTTCCCTACTAGCGGGGTATACGAGCAGTACTTC
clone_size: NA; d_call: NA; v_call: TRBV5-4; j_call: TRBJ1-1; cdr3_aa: CASSLESRGYAEAFF; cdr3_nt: TGTGCCAGCAGCTTGGAGTCGCGGGGTTATGCTGAAGCTTTCTTT
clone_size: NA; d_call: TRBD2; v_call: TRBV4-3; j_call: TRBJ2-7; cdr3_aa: CASSQDTLAGNEQYF; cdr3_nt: TGCGCCAGCAGCCAAGATACGCTAGCGGGAAACGAGCAGTACTTC
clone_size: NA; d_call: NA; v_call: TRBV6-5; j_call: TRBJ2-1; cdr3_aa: CASSYSTGQGYNEQFF; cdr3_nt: TGTGCCAGCAGTTACTCGACAGGCCAGGGGTACAATGAGCAGTTCTTC
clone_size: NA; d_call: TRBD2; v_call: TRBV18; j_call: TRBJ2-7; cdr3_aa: CASSGLAGNEQYF; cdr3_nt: TGTGCCAGCTCAGGACTAGCGGGTAACGAGCAGTACTTC
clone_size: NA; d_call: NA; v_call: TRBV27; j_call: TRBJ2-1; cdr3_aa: CASSFFPSAGDNEQFF; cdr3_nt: TGTGCCAGCAGTTTCTTCCCCAGCGCGGGCGACAATGAGCAGTTCTTC
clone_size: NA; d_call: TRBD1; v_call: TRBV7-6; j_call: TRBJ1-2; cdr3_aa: CASSPRRDSSIGYTF; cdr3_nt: TGTGCCAGCAGCCCCCGGCGGGACAGTAGCATTGGCTACACCTTC
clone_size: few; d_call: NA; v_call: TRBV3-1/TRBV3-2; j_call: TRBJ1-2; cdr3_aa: CASSFSSNGYTF; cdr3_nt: TGTGCCAGCAGTTTCTCAAGCAATGGCTACACCTTC
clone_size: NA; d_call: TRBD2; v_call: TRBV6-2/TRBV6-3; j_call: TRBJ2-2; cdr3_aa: CASSYWEGTGELFF; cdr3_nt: TGTGCCAGCAGTTACTGGGAGGGTACCGGGGAGCTGTTTTTT
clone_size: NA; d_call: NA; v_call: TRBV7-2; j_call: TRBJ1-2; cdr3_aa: CASSLGPGYGYTF; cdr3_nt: TGTGCCAGCAGCTTGGGGCCAGGCTATGGCTACACCTTC
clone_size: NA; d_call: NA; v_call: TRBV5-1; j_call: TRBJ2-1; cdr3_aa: CASSLAAGEQFF; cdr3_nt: TGCGCCAGCAGCTTGGCAGCGGGTGAGCAGTTCTTC
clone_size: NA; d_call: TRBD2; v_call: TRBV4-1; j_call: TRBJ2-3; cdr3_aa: CASSPSSGAGGYTDTQYF; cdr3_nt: TGCGCCAGCAGCCCTTCGTCGGGGGCGGGAGGTTACACAGATACGCAGTATTTT
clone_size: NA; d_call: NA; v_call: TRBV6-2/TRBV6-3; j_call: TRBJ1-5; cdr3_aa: CASSYSSQPQHF; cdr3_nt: TGTGCCAGCAGTTACTCGAGTCAGCCCCAGCATTTT
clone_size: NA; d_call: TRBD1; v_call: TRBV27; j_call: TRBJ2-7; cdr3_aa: CASSPRPRTGGGLLNEQYF; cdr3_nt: TGTGCCAGCAGCCCACGACCCCGGACAGGGGGCGGCCTTTTGAACGAGCAGTACTTC
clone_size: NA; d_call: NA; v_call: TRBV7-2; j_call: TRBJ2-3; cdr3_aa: CASSLVAGLSDTQYF; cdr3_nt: TGTGCCAGCAGCTTAGTCGCGGGGCTTTCGGATACGCAGTATTTT
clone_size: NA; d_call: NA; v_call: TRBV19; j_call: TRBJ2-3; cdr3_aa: CASSISGTDTQYF; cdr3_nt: TGTGCCAGTAGTATTAGCGGCACAGATACGCAGTATTTT
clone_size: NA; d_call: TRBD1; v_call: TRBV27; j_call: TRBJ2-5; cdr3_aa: CASSKDPTGVETQYF; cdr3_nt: TGTGCCAGCAGTAAAGACCCGACAGGGGTAGAGACCCAGTACTTC
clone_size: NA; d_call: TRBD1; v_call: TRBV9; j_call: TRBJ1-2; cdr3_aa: CASSVEIWTGSDGYTF; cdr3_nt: TGTGCCAGCAGCGTAGAGATATGGACAGGGTCCGATGGCTACACCTTC
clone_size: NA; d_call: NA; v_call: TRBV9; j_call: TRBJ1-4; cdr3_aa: CASSAGTFSEKLFF; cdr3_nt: TGTGCCAGCAGCGCAGGGACATTTAGTGAAAAACTGTTTTTT
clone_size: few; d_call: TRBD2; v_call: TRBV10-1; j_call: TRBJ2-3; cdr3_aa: CASSESSGTKSTQYF; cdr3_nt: TGCGCCAGCAGTGAGTCCTCCGGGACTAAGAGTACGCAGTATTTT
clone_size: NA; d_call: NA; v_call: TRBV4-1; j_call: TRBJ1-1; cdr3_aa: CASSLGHSENTEAFF; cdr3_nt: TGCGCCAGCAGCCTCGGACACTCTGAGAACACTGAAGCTTTCTTT
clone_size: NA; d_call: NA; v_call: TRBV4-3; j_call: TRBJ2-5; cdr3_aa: CASSQGAAGETQYF; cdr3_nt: TGCGCCAGCAGCCAGGGAGCAGCGGGAGAGACCCAGTACTTC
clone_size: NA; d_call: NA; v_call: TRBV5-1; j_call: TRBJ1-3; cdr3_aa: CASSLDGGNSGNTIYF; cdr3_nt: TGCGCCAGCAGCTTGGATGGGGGGAACTCTGGAAACACCATATATTTT
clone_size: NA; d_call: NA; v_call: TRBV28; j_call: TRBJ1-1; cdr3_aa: CASSYSPLNTEAFF; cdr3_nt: TGTGCCAGCAGTTACTCCCCCCTGAACACTGAAGCTTTCTTT
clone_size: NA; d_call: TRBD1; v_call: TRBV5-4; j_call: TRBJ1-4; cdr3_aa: CASSPGQINEKLFF; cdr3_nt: TGTGCCAGCAGCCCGGGACAGATTAATGAAAAACTGTTTTTT
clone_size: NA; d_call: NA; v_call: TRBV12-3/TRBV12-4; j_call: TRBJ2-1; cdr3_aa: CASRHGGYEQFF; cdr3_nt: TGTGCCAGCAGGCATGGGGGGTATGAGCAGTTCTTC
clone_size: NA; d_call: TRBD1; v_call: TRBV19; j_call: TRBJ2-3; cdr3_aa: CASTTGDSTDTQYF; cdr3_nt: TGTGCCAGTACGACAGGGGATTCCACAGATACGCAGTATTTT
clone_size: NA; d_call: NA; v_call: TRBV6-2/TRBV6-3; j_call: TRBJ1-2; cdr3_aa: CASSYSRSDGYTF; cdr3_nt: TGTGCCAGCAGTTACTCTCGGTCGGATGGCTACACCTTC
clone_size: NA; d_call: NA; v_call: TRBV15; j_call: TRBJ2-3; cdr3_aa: CATSRGRRGTDTQYF; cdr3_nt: TGTGCCACCAGCAGGGGCCGCCGAGGGACAGATACGCAGTATTTT
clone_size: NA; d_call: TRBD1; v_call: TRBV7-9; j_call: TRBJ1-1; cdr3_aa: CASSSERQGPTEAFF; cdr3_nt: TGTGCCAGCAGCTCGGAACGACAGGGACCCACTGAAGCTTTCTTT
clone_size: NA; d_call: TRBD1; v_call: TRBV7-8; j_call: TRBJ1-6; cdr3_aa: CASSLAEEGAVNSPLHF; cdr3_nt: TGTGCCAGCAGCTTAGCGGAGGAGGGGGCCGTTAATTCACCCCTCCACTTT
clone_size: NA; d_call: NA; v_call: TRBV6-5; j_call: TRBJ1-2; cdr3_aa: CASRITGGRYGYTF; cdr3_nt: TGTGCCAGCAGAATTACCGGGGGTCGCTATGGCTACACCTTC
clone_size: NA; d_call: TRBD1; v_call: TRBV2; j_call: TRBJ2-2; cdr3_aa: CASSEDRGKTGELFF; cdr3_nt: TGTGCCAGCAGTGAAGACAGGGGGAAGACCGGGGAGCTGTTTTTT
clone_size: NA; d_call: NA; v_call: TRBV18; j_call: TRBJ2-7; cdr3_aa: CASSPMGLPAYEQYF; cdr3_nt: TGTGCCAGCTCACCCATGGGACTCCCGGCGTACGAGCAGTACTTC
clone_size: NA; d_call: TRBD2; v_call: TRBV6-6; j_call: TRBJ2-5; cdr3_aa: CASSPGLADPQETQYF; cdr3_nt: TGTGCCAGCAGCCCTGGACTAGCGGACCCCCAAGAGACCCAGTACTTC
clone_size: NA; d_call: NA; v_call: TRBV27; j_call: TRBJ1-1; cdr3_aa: CASSPRGPTEAFF; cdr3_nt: TGTGCCAGCAGTCCCAGGGGTCCCACTGAAGCTTTCTTT
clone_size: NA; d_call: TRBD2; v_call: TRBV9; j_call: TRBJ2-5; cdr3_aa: CASSSEASGPGTQYF; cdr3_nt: TGTGCCAGCAGCTCTGAGGCTAGCGGCCCGGGGACCCAGTACTTC
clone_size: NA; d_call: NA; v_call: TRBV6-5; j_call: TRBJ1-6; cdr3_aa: CASSRGRGNSPLHF; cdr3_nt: TGTGCCAGCAGCCGGGGACGGGGGAATTCACCCCTCCACTTT
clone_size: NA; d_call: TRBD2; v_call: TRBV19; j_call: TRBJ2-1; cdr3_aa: CASSIQPGLAINNEQFF; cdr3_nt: TGTGCCAGTAGTATCCAGCCGGGACTAGCGATCAACAATGAGCAGTTCTTC
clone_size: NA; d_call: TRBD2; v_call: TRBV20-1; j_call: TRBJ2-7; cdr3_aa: CSASQTSGRRSF; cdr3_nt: TGCAGTGCTAGTCAGACTAGCGGGAGGCGATCCTTC
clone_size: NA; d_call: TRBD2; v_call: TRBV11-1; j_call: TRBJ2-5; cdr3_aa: CASSYPAGETQYF; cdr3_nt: TGTGCCAGCAGCTATCCAGCGGGGGAGACCCAGTACTTC
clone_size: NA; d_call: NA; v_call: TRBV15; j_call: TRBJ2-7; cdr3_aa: CATSRGVRDNYEQYF; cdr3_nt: TGTGCCACCAGCAGAGGGGTCCGGGACAACTACGAGCAGTACTTC
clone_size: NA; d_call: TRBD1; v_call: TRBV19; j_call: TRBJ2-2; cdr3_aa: CASSPRDRVNTGELFF; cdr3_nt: TGTGCCAGTAGTCCCAGGGACAGGGTCAACACCGGGGAGCTGTTTTTT
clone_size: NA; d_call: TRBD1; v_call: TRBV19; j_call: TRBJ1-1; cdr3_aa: CASSPIPGQGVGPEAFF; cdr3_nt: TGTGCCAGTAGCCCGATCCCGGGACAGGGTGTAGGGCCTGAAGCTTTCTTT
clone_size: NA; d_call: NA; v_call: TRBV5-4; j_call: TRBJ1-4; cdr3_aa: CASSLGLGRENEKLFF; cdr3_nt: TGTGCCAGCAGCTTGGGTCTGGGGAGGGAGAATGAAAAACTGTTTTTT
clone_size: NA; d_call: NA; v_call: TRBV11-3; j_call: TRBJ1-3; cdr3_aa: CASSLSDIHSGNTIYF; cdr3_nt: TGTGCCAGCAGCTTATCTGACATTCACTCTGGAAACACCATATATTTT